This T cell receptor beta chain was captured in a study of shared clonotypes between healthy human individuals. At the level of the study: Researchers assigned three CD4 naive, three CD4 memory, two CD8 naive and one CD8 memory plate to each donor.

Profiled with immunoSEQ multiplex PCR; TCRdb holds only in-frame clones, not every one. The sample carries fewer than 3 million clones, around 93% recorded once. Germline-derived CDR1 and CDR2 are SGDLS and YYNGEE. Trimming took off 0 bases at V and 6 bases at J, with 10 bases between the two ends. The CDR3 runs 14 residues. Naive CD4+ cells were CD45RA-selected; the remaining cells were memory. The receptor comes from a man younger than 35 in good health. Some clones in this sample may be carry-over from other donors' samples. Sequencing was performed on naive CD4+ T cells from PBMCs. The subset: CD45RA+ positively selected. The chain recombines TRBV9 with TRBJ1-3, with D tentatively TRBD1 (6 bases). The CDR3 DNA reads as TGTGCCAGCAGCGTAGAGGTGGGGGCAAACACCATATATTTT. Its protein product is CASSVEVGANTIYF.